The following is a T cell receptor (beta chain) sequence with its context. Authors of the study amplified TCR beta CDR3 regions from RNA transcripts. Carried out on the TCR CDR3, a first-round RT-PCR used the HTBI primer set. Each CDR3 protein is one row after TCRdb ran MiXCR on the multiplex PCR reads. The sample has about 560,000 distinct CDR3 sequences, approximately 15% seen once. The data stem from a study of T cells in Graves' hyperthyroidism and ophthalmopathy. With 3 bases clipped from V and 2 bases from J, the junction kept 3 bases outside the gene matches. Germline values: CDR1 DFQATT, CDR2 SNEGSKA (reference sequence). This CDR3 spans 15 amino acids.

The sample comprised blood. This chain connects TRBV20-1 to TRBJ2-6; 8 positions agree with TRBD1. The sequence derives from a woman aged 18-29 years with Graves' hyperthyroidism. The CDR3: CSASSDRAGANVLTF. Written as DNA, the CDR3 is TGCAGTGCTAGCTCGGACAGGGCTGGGGCCAACGTCCTGACTTTC.